Presented here are 16 T cell receptor beta chains from one specimen sequenced in a study of blood T cell repertoires in COVID-19. Clones were sequenced by immunoSEQ multiplex PCR, and TCRdb holds only the in-frame ones, with some missing. The sample yields fewer than 200,000 clones, approximately 86% seen once. Sequencing used peripheral blood. These receptors originate from a man in his fifties or sixties who had recovered from COVID-19.

This sequence joins TRBV19 and TRBJ2-3, with TRBD2 matching 7 bases. CDR3 length: 13 amino acids. J was trimmed by 5 bases and V by 6 bases; bases with no gene match: 5. Germline-derived CDR1 and CDR2 are LNHDA and SQIVND (reference sequence). Here the CDR3 reads CASSSAGRDTQYF. In DNA, the CDR3 is TGTGCCAGTAGCTCAGCGGGGAGAGATACGCAGTATTTT.

The chain carries TRBV19 and TRBJ1-5; 10 nucleotides agree with TRBD1. CDR3 length equals 15 residues. The ends lost 6 bases at V and 9 bases at J; junction bases unmatched: 11. CDR1 and CDR2 from the germline V gene are LNHDA and SQIVND (reference sequence). CDR3 DNA: TGTGCCAGTAGGGACGGACAGGGGGGTAATTGGCCCCAGCATTTT. The encoded protein is CASRDGQGGNWPQHF.

The chain recombines TRBV7-2 with TRBJ2-7; TRBD1 is a possible D gene (6 bases). The CDR3 is made up of 14 amino acids. Germline CDR1 reads SGHTA; CDR2 reads FQGNSA. The germline V and J ends were trimmed by 3 bases and 2 bases, with 11 bases remaining between them. CDR3 loop: CASSFVQGTYEQYF. In DNA, the CDR3 is TGTGCCAGCAGCTTCGTACAGGGAACCTACGAGCAGTACTTC.

This clone was observed at least ten times. The chain joins TRBV21-1 to TRBJ1-5; TRBD1, the table's D call, was not compared with the DNA. TRBV21-1 is listed as a pseudogene. This CDR3 contains 10 residues. Here the CDR3 reads CATPRQPQHF. As DNA, the CDR3 is TGTGCCACCCCCAGGCAGCCCCAGCATTTT.

The chain recombines TRBV19 with TRBJ2-3; tentatively, D is TRBD1 (6 bases). The CDR3 has 14 residues. Per the germline V gene, CDR1 is LNHDA and CDR2 is SQIVND (reference sequence). The V end lost 6 bases, the J end lost 1 base, and 11 bases lay between the germline ends. For the CDR3, the DNA is TGTGCCAGTAGCCCTGGGGGCGGCACAGATACGCAGTATTTT. Its translation is CASSPGGGTDTQYF.

The V gene is TRBV5-6, the J gene TRBJ1-4; 9 bases map to TRBD1. After removal of 0 bases from V and 1 base from J, the junction contained 7 bases not matched to a gene. CDR1 is SGHDT, CDR2 YYEEEE, per germline. This CDR3 region has 18 residues. CDR3 sequence (DNA): TGTGCCAGCAGCTTGGATATCGACAGGGGGATAACTAATGAAAAACTGTTTTTT. It is translated as CASSLDIDRGITNEKLFF.

The rearrangement uses TRBV18 and TRBJ2-5; 11 positions agree with TRBD2. Germline CDR1 KGHSH, CDR2 LQKENI. With V trimmed by 6 bases and J by 0 bases, 6 bases remained unmatched. The CDR3 totals 16 residues. The CDR3 DNA reads TGTGCCAGCTCTCCTACGACTAGCGGGGACCAAGAGACCCAGTACTTC. Encoded protein: CASSPTTSGDQETQYF.

The chain is built from TRBV5-6 and TRBJ1-2, with 8 bases that match TRBD1. CDR1 is SGHDT and CDR2 is YYEEEE in the germline V gene. J lost 2 bases, V lost 4 bases, and 4 bases had no gene match. This CDR3 has 14 residues. CDR3 bases: TGTGCCAGCAGCCGCAGGGGGCCGAACTATGGCTACACCTTC. This gives the protein CASSRRGPNYGYTF.

This clone was recorded once. V and J are TRBV29-1 and TRBJ2-7; the match to TRBD1 covers 8 bases. CDR3 size: 14 residues. The V gene's germline CDR1 is SQVTM and CDR2 ANQGSEA. Germline trimming cut 1 base from V and 2 bases from J; bases unmatched to any gene: 4. The CDR3 nucleotides read TGCAGCGTTGAAGCGACAGGGGTTGCCTACGAGCAGTACTTC. It specifies CSVEATGVAYEQYF.

This clone was seen a few times. The gene calls are TRBV2 and TRBJ2-5; 13 positions match TRBD2. V was pared by 4 bases and J by 7 bases, with 12 bases of the junction left unmatched. Germline values: CDR1 SNHLY, CDR2 FYNNEI. The CDR3 loop spans 17 amino acids. The CDR3 DNA reads TGTGCCAGCAGTGCGACTAGCGGGGGGCTCACGCGGAGGACCCAGTACTTC. Translation gives CASSATSGGLTRRTQYF.

The rearrangement uses TRBV2 and TRBJ1-6, with TRBD1 matching 8 bases. There are 15 residues in the CDR3. V was clipped by 5 bases and J by 5 bases; unmatched bases: 5. The germline gives CDR1 SNHLY, CDR2 FYNNEI. The DNA of the CDR3 is TGTGCCAGCAGTCTGGACAGGGCTAATAATTCACCCCTCCACTTT. Amino acids: CASSLDRANNSPLHF.

V is TRBV3-1 (or the pseudogene TRBV3-2) and J is TRBJ1-2; tentative D call: TRBD1 (5 bases). The CDR3 length is 15 residues. Germline assignment: CDR1 LGHDT and CDR2 YNNKEL (reference sequence). V shed 0 bases and J shed 7 bases, with 15 bases lying between them. Here the CDR3 DNA reads TGTGCCAGCAGCCAAGAGTTGGGCGCCGGGGGTGGCTACACCTTC. Amino acids: CASSQELGAGGGYTF.

The rearrangement links TRBV20-1 to TRBJ2-7, with unresolved D. Germline V lookup: CDR1 DFQATT, CDR2 SNEGSKA (reference sequence). Between the trimmed V and J ends, which lost 3 bases and 5 bases, there was a span of 17 bases. CDR3 length: 14 amino acids. The CDR3 here is CSASLAQEVNEQYF. For the CDR3, the DNA is TGCAGTGCTAGTTTAGCTCAAGAGGTCAACGAGCAGTACTTC.

The V and J genes are TRBV12-5 and TRBJ2-2, with D unresolved. The length of the CDR3 is 12 residues. The V end lost 7 bases, the J end lost 5 bases, and 8 bases lay between the germline ends. Germline V lookup: CDR1 LGHNT, CDR2 FRNRAP. CDR3 DNA: TGTGCTAGTGCCGTTCTTACCGGGGAGCTGTTTTTT. Its translation is CASAVLTGELFF.

This chain connects TRBV11-2 to TRBJ2-5, with 7 bases matching TRBD1. Germline V gene data show CDR1 as SGHAT and CDR2 as FQNNGV. The CDR3 has 13 residues. Germline trimming cut 3 bases from V and 4 bases from J; bases unmatched to any gene: 2. CDR3 region: CASSFAGGETQYF. For the CDR3, the DNA is TGTGCCAGCAGCTTTGCAGGGGGAGAGACCCAGTACTTC.

V and J are TRBV2 and TRBJ1-5; D is unresolved. In germline, CDR1 is SNHLY, CDR2 FYNNEI. The CDR3 covers 13 residues. V lost 4 bases, J lost 4 bases, and 8 bases lay in between. The CDR3 loop is CASSVEENQPQHF. CDR3 DNA sequence: TGTGCCAGCAGTGTAGAGGAGAATCAGCCCCAGCATTTT.